A selection of T cell receptor beta chains follows, all from one sample in a study of blood T cell repertoires in COVID-19. Libraries were prepared by immunoSEQ multiplex PCR; TCRdb keeps only in-frame clonotypes and omits some of them. The table lists tens of thousands of clones, more than 75% of them singletons, with about 14% in the top ten. Sequencing was carried out using peripheral blood. The receptors stem from a human donor in a cohort sampled during active COVID-19. CDR3s include the opening cysteine and the closing phenylalanine or tryptophan. The D gene is left open where the match is weak. Clone size is shown for a subset of rows, as once, few, many or a class of expanded clone.

CDR3: CASSLVTGGYNSPLHF; DNA: TGTGCCAGCAGCTTAGTAACAGGGGGTTATAATTCACCCCTCCACTTT; V: TRBV7-2; D: TRBD1; J: TRBJ1-6; size: -
CDR3: CASSLAGSPSYEQYF; DNA: TGTGCCAGCAGCCTAGCCGGGAGCCCATCCTACGAGCAGTACTTC; V: TRBV7-2; D: -; J: TRBJ2-7; size: -
CDR3: CASSQARGRGGIDEQFF; DNA: TGTGCCAGCAGCCAAGCCCGGGGGCGGGGGGGCATCGATGAGCAGTTCTTC; V: TRBV3-1/TRBV3-2; D: TRBD2; J: TRBJ2-1; size: -
CDR3: CASSSDRGDAFF; DNA: TGTGCCAGCAGTTCGGACAGGGGGGACGCTTTCTTT; V: TRBV12-3/TRBV12-4; D: TRBD1; J: TRBJ1-1; size: few
CDR3: CASSIGQGGNQPQHF; DNA: TGCGCCAGCAGCATCGGACAGGGTGGAAATCAGCCCCAGCATTTT; V: TRBV5-1; D: TRBD1; J: TRBJ1-5; size: -
CDR3: CASSPGLPSTDTQYF; DNA: TGTGCCAGCAGCCCAGGACTACCTAGCACAGATACGCAGTATTTT; V: TRBV9; D: -; J: TRBJ2-3; size: -
CDR3: CASSEGQGVTEAFF; DNA: TGTGCCAGCAGCGAAGGACAGGGGGTTACTGAAGCTTTCTTT; V: TRBV11-2; D: TRBD1; J: TRBJ1-1; size: once
CDR3: CASSFGGGAGRNEQFF; DNA: TGCGCCAGCAGCTTTGGAGGGGGGGCAGGTAGGAATGAGCAGTTCTTC; V: TRBV5-1; D: -; J: TRBJ2-1; size: -
CDR3: CATSRDSLDRGGYTF; DNA: TGTGCCACCAGCAGAGATAGTCTGGACAGGGGAGGCTACACCTTC; V: TRBV15; D: TRBD1; J: TRBJ1-2; size: -
CDR3: CASSLVGGAVFEQFF; DNA: TGTGCCAGCAGCTTGGTCGGGGGGGCAGTCTTTGAGCAGTTCTTC; V: TRBV7-2; D: TRBD2; J: TRBJ2-1; size: -
CDR3: CASSLAGAAPYEQYF; DNA: TGTGCCAGCAGCTTAGCGGGAGCGGCTCCCTACGAGCAGTACTTC; V: TRBV7-8; D: -; J: TRBJ2-7; size: -
CDR3: CASSFGQGPGANVLTF; DNA: TGTGCCAGCAGCTTCGGGCAGGGGCCCGGGGCCAACGTCCTGACTTTC; V: TRBV7-9; D: -; J: TRBJ2-6; size: -
CDR3: CAISETLIRSNYGYTF; DNA: TGTGCCATCAGTGAGACCCTCATTAGATCTAACTATGGCTACACCTTC; V: TRBV10-3; D: -; J: TRBJ1-2; size: once
CDR3: CASSYSSSFTYGYTF; DNA: TGTGCCAGCAGTTACTCGAGTAGCTTTACCTATGGCTACACCTTC; V: TRBV6-5; D: -; J: TRBJ1-2; size: once
CDR3: CASSSELDRAKNIQYF; DNA: TGTGCCAGCTCATCAGAGTTAGACAGGGCCAAAAACATTCAGTACTTC; V: TRBV18; D: -; J: TRBJ2-4; size: -
CDR3: CASSQEGQGNSPLHF; DNA: TGTGCCAGCAGCCAAGAAGGACAGGGGAATTCACCCCTCCACTTT; V: TRBV7-2; D: TRBD1; J: TRBJ1-6; size: once
CDR3: CASSLDILNTEAFF; DNA: TGCGCCAGCAGCTTGGACATCTTGAACACTGAAGCTTTCTTT; V: TRBV5-1; D: -; J: TRBJ1-1; size: -
CDR3: CASRKGVQPQHF; DNA: TGTGCCAGCAGAAAGGGGGTTCAGCCCCAGCATTTT; V: TRBV12-3/TRBV12-4; D: -; J: TRBJ1-5; size: -
CDR3: CASSQRSTGDYKETQYF; DNA: TGTGCCAGCAGCCAGAGATCGACAGGGGACTACAAAGAGACCCAGTACTTC; V: TRBV11-3; D: -; J: TRBJ2-5; size: -
CDR3: CASSSLMNEQFF; DNA: TGTGCCAGCAGCTCCCTTATGAATGAGCAGTTCTTC; V: TRBV7-9; D: -; J: TRBJ2-1; size: once
CDR3: CASSESRVVVNEQFF; DNA: TGCGCCAGCAGTGAGTCCAGGGTGGTCGTCAATGAGCAGTTCTTC; V: TRBV10-2; D: -; J: TRBJ2-1; size: once
CDR3: CASQPRGTDTQYF; DNA: TGTGCCAGTCAGCCAAGGGGGACAGATACGCAGTATTTT; V: TRBV19; D: -; J: TRBJ2-3; size: -
CDR3: CASSPYRGIIILSPLHF; DNA: TGTGCCAGCAGCCCCTACCGGGGTATCATTATTCTTTCACCCCTCCACTTT; V: TRBV11-3; D: -; J: TRBJ1-6; size: -
CDR3: CASSPQGLAGGSILTGELFF; DNA: TGTGCCAGCTCACCTCAAGGACTAGCGGGAGGATCAATACTCACCGGGGAGCTGTTTTTT; V: TRBV18; D: TRBD2; J: TRBJ2-2; size: -
CDR3: CASSVGTSGTNEQFF; DNA: TGTGCCAGCAGCGTGGGGACTAGCGGGACCAATGAGCAGTTCTTC; V: TRBV7-9; D: TRBD2; J: TRBJ2-1; size: once
CDR3: CASSPTGTGGGETQYF; DNA: TGTGCCAGTAGTCCCACCGGGACAGGGGGAGGGGAGACCCAGTACTTC; V: TRBV19; D: TRBD1; J: TRBJ2-5; size: -
CDR3: CASSLAGGRNEQFF; DNA: TGTGCCAGCAGCTTAGCGGGGGGGCGCAATGAGCAGTTCTTC; V: TRBV7-3; D: TRBD2; J: TRBJ2-1; size: -
CDR3: CASSQDRTNHEQFF; DNA: TGTGCCAGCAGCCAAGATAGGACTAACCATGAGCAGTTCTTC; V: TRBV4-2; D: -; J: TRBJ2-1; size: -
CDR3: CASRLLAGRAYEQYF; DNA: TGTGCAAGTCGCTTATTGGCGGGAAGGGCCTACGAGCAGTACTTC; V: TRBV12-2; D: -; J: TRBJ2-7; size: -
CDR3: CASSLSGHRNEQFF; DNA: TGTGCCAGCAGTTTATCTGGACATAGAAATGAGCAGTTCTTC; V: TRBV27; D: -; J: TRBJ2-1; size: -
CDR3: CAWSVPGGYAGYTF; DNA: TGTGCCTGGAGTGTCCCAGGGGGATACGCTGGCTACACCTTC; V: TRBV30; D: TRBD1; J: TRBJ1-2; size: -
CDR3: CASSHPTGNVMNTEAFF; DNA: TGCGCCAGCAGCCACCCAACAGGGAATGTCATGAACACTGAAGCTTTCTTT; V: TRBV4-1; D: -; J: TRBJ1-1; size: -